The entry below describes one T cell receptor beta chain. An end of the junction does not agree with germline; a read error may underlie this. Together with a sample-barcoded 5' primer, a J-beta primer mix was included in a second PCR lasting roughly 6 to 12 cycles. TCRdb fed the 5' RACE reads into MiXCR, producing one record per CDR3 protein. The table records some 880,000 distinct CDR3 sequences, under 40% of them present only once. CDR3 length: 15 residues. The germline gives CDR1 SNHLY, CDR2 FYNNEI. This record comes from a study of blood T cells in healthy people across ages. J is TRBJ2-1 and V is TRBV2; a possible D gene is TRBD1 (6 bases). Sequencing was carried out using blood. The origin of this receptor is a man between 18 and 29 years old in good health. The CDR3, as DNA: TGTGTCAGCAGTGACGGCAGGGGTTACTACAATGAGCAGTTCTTC. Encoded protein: CVSSDGRGYYNEQFF.